This TCR beta chain is drawn from a study of identical twins. Study-level results: Beta out-of-frame sequences displayed a weaker excess of sharing between twins. It was out-of-frame TCR alpha sharing in monozygotic twins that models underestimated.

As regards this clonotype: As yet, its antigen is unknown.

Template switching (which added a universal primer site) was used, and cDNA carried unique molecular identifiers. Via MiXCR, TCRdb re-called the 5' RACE reads, giving one row per CDR3 protein. Altogether 750,000 to 950,000 distinct CDR3 sequences are present, around an eighth being singletons, with the ten largest covering under 2%. The same specimen was also included in a second study, on yellow fever vaccine responses in identical twins.

This sequence originates from a woman in her late teens or twenties in good health. Sequencing was carried out using PBMCs.

CDR3 residues: CASSYIRRTDTQYF. In nucleotides, the CDR3 is TGTGCCAGCAGTTACATCCGACGCACAGATACGCAGTATTTT. The chain employs TRBV6-5 and TRBJ2-3; the D is unclear. CDR1 MNHEY and CDR2 SVGAGI come from the germline V gene. Trimming took 2 bases from V and 1 from J, leaving 7 bases between them. The CDR3 is 14 amino acids.